The T cell receptor beta chain under discussion was sequenced for a study of cytomegalovirus exposure and HLA in healthy donors. Whole-study results and caveats: TCR beta V- and J-gene trimming was later associated with a missense DCLRE1C variant. Sequencing depth across donors, presence/absence analyses assumed, was roughly uniform.

It was with 60 Vbeta and 13 Jbeta primers that the PCR ran. Clones were read by immunoSEQ multiplex PCR, and TCRdb kept only the in-frame ones, dropping some. The sample comprises 90,000 to 150,000 clones, more than 60% of which are singletons, and around 4.5% rests with the top ten. The CDR3 runs to 16 residues. V lost 5 bases, J lost 2 bases, and 6 bases stayed unmatched. The germline V gene has CDR1 MNHEY and CDR2 SMNVEV (reference sequence). Of note for this clone: Its antigen remains unidentified. It is likely a read error, because the conserved phenylalanine at the end of the CDR3 is missing.

V usage is TRBV27 and J usage is TRBJ2-3, with 11 bases that match TRBD1. The sequence came from a woman aged 40 to 49 in good health and CMV-seronegative. What was sequenced was PBMCs. The CDR3 here is CASSPGTGGTTDTQYL. In DNA form, the CDR3 reads TGTGCCAGCAGTCCTGGGACAGGGGGAACCACAGATACGCAGTATCTT.